This note documents a single T cell receptor (beta chain) sequence. Sequencing was performed with immunoSEQ multiplex PCR; in TCRdb, only in-frame clones are kept and a portion is missing. The sample records about 320,000 clones, over 75% being singletons. These data come from a study of blood T cell repertoires in COVID-19. Study-wide context: From T cells, B-cell-depleted T cells, or PBMCs came the material, which was cDNA or gDNA.

V shed 0 bases and J shed 6 bases, with 16 bases lying between them. The germline gives CDR1 SEHNR, CDR2 FQNEAQ (reference sequence). This CDR3 spans 16 amino acids. The specimen sequenced was PBMCs or T cells enriched from blood (not recorded which). This sequence originates from a woman younger than 35 who had recovered from COVID-19. V gene TRBV7-9 combines with J gene TRBJ2-3; D may be TRBD1 (6 bases). The CDR3 loop reads CASSLAGTRARDTQYF. DNA of the CDR3: TGTGCCAGCAGCTTAGCCGGGACAAGGGCACGGGATACGCAGTATTTT.